One sample yielded the 26 T cell receptor beta chains listed below, sequenced in a study of identical twins. TCRdb re-derived calls from the 5' RACE reads in MiXCR, one entry per CDR3 protein. The sample shows fewer than 550,000 distinct CDR3 sequences, roughly 15% of them seen only once. These data also formed part of another study, on yellow fever vaccine responses in identical twins.

What was sequenced was CD4+ T cells sorted from blood. These receptors were taken from a woman under 30 in good health.

CDR3 sequence (DNA): TGTGCCAGCAGTGCGGAAGGGACGAGCTCCTACAATGAGCAGTTCTTC. This translates into CASSAEGTSSYNEQFF. The V gene is TRBV25-1, the J gene TRBJ2-1, with D perhaps assigned TRBD1 or TRBD2 (5 bases each). The germline V gene has CDR1 MGHDK and CDR2 SYGVNS. With 4 bases removed from V and 0 bases from J, the gap between germline ends came to 13 bases. This CDR3 has 16 amino acids.

This clonotype was observed a handful of times. The chain employs TRBV12-3 or TRBV12-4 and TRBJ2-5, with 11 bases lining up with TRBD2. J lost 4 bases, V lost 4 bases, and 5 bases had no gene match. The length of the CDR3 is 15 residues. The CDR3 DNA is TGTGCCAGCAGTTCACTAGCGGGAGTCGCAGAGACCCAGTACTTC. Translating gives CASSSLAGVAETQYF.

V gene TRBV2 combines with J gene TRBJ2-7; possibly TRBD2 for D (6 bases). The V and J ends lost 6 bases and 1 base respectively, with 10 bases between them. The germline CDR1 and CDR2 sequences are SNHLY and FYNNEI. CDR3 size: 13 residues. The CDR3 region is CASRTSSSYEQYV. In nucleotides, the CDR3 is TGTGCCAGCAGGACTAGTTCATCCTACGAGCAGTACGTC.

This rearrangement joins TRBV4-1 to TRBJ2-6; 7 nucleotides line up with TRBD1. Germline lookup yields CDR1 MGHRA and CDR2 YSYEKL. The CDR3 extends over 19 amino acids. The ends lost 3 bases at V and 0 bases at J; junction bases unmatched: 11. CDR3 nucleotides: TGCGCCAGCAGCCAGGACCCGGGACAGAGAACCTCTGGGGCCAACGTCCTGACTTTC. It yields the protein CASSQDPGQRTSGANVLTF.

Only a few counts were recorded for this clonotype. CDR3 DNA sequence: TGTGCCAGCAGCCAAGATCTTATCTCTGGGGCCAACGTCCTGACTTTC. It specifies CASSQDLISGANVLTF. This chain uses TRBV14 with TRBJ2-6; no clear D. The CDR3 is 16 residues long. V was clipped by 0 bases and J by 0 bases, with 6 bases between them. The V gene's germline CDR1 is SGHDN and CDR2 FVKESK.

This clonotype was counted at least ten times. The chain recombines TRBV10-3 with TRBJ1-1, with TRBD1 identical over 7 bases. Germline lookup yields CDR1 ENHRY and CDR2 SYGVKD. After removal of 5 bases from V and 4 bases from J, the junction contained 1 base not matched to a gene. This CDR3 region has 12 residues. In DNA, the CDR3 is TGTGCCATCAGTACAGGGGTCACTGAAGCTTTCTTT. Amino acid sequence: CAISTGVTEAFF.

V and J are TRBV10-3 and TRBJ2-7; 7 bases fit TRBD2. This CDR3 is built from 13 residues. The ends lost 7 bases at V and 6 bases at J; junction bases unmatched: 9. Germline loops: CDR1 ENHRY, CDR2 SYGVKD. CDR3 loop: CAIKGPGGVEQYF. The CDR3 coding sequence is TGTGCCATCAAGGGGCCTGGGGGGGTCGAGCAGTACTTC.

This clonotype was seen a handful of times. This rearrangement joins TRBV12-3 or TRBV12-4 to TRBJ1-4; the D gene is possibly TRBD1 (6 bases). The CDR3 is made up of 14 amino acids. V was pared by 0 bases and J by 5 bases, with 7 bases between. The CDR3 here is CASSLAQGNEKLFF. CDR3 DNA sequence: TGTGCCAGCAGTTTAGCACAGGGAAATGAAAAACTGTTTTTT.

The chain combines TRBV6-6 with TRBJ1-5, with D hard to call. Germline CDR1 and CDR2: MNHNY and SVGAGI (reference sequence). V lost 2 bases, J lost 7 bases, and 9 bases lay in between. The CDR3 contains 13 residues. The CDR3 is CASSYDGGQPQHF. CDR3 in DNA: TGTGCCAGCAGTTACGACGGAGGCCAGCCCCAGCATTTT.

The rearrangement links TRBV20-1 to TRBJ1-2; 7 bases line up with TRBD1. The CDR3 has 16 amino acids. Germline CDR1 DFQATT, CDR2 SNEGSKA (reference sequence). Trimming at V came to 6 bases and at J to 2 bases, leaving 15 bases not matched to a gene. This CDR3 reads CSARQGGTDRNYGYTF. In nucleotides, the CDR3 is TGCAGTGCCCGACAGGGCGGGACCGATAGAAACTATGGCTACACCTTC.

This clonotype turned up a few times. The genes are TRBV5-5 and TRBJ1-1; TRBD1 might be the D (5 bases). Germline assignment: CDR1 SGHKS and CDR2 YYEKEE (reference sequence). The V end was cut by 0 bases, the J end by 3 bases, with 12 bases between. The CDR3 contains 15 residues. The CDR3 reads CASSLASQGYTEAFF. In DNA, the CDR3 is TGTGCCAGCAGCTTGGCCAGTCAGGGATACACTGAAGCTTTCTTT.

The chain combines TRBV18 with TRBJ2-1; D might be TRBD2 (6 bases). Trimming cost V 3 bases and J 8 bases, with 20 bases left between them. The CDR3 sequence is 16 residues long. CDR1 is KGHSH, CDR2 LQKENI, per germline. The CDR3 DNA reads as TGTGCCAGCTCACCCCGTTATGAGGAGGGCCGTTATGAGCAGTTCTTC. Protein product: CASSPRYEEGRYEQFF.

This clonotype appeared a few times. This chain joins TRBV6-1 and TRBJ2-2, with 10 positions matching TRBD2. Trimming at V came to 8 bases and at J to 5 bases, leaving 11 bases not matched to a gene. The CDR3 covers 16 residues. Germline V gene lookup returns CDR1 MNHNS and CDR2 SASEGT. The CDR3 nucleotides read TGTGCCAGCTCGAGAGCGGGGGGGCCTCGGACCGGGGAGCTGTTTTTT. Amino acids: CASSRAGGPRTGELFF.

The V gene is TRBV6-4, the J gene TRBJ2-6; D unclear. Germline CDR1 reads MRHNA; CDR2 reads SNTAGT. Trimming took 5 bases from V and 13 from J, leaving 15 bases between them. The CDR3 extends over 13 amino acids. CDR3 protein: CASSFTNGRVLTF. In DNA, the CDR3 is TGTGCCAGCAGTTTCACAAATGGACGAGTCCTGACTTTC.

This clonotype came up a few times. This sequence joins TRBV20-1 and TRBJ2-1, with D possibly matching TRBD2 (5 bases). Germline CDR1 DFQATT, CDR2 SNEGSKA (reference sequence). The CDR3 totals 11 residues. CDR3 residues: CGLQYYNEQFF. CDR3 nucleotides: TGCGGACTTCAATACTACAATGAGCAGTTCTTC.

V is TRBV7-8 and J is TRBJ2-5; no firm D call. The CDR3 loop spans 15 amino acids. CDR1 is SGHVS and CDR2 is FQNEAQ in the germline V gene. V was shortened by 2 bases and J by 1 base, with 11 bases between the two germline ends. The CDR3 nucleotides read TGTGCCAGCAGCTTACCTGTCGAAGCCCAAGAGACCCAGTACTTC. Its protein product is CASSLPVEAQETQYF.

This clonotype has ten or more counts. This sequence joins TRBV5-1 and TRBJ1-5, with D perhaps matching TRBD1 (5 bases). V was trimmed by 0 bases and J by 4 bases, leaving 17 bases between them. Germline V gene lookup returns CDR1 SGHRS and CDR2 YFSETQ. The CDR3 is made up of 17 amino acids. The CDR3 coding sequence is TGCGCCAGCAGCTTGGCCCGGAACACGAGGACAAATCAGCCCCAGCATTTT. Protein sequence: CASSLARNTRTNQPQHF.

As DNA, the CDR3 is TGCGCCAGCAGCTTGGCAATACGAGGGGGAACTGAAGCTTTCTTT. Translating it yields CASSLAIRGGTEAFF. This rearrangement joins TRBV5-1 to TRBJ1-1; possibly TRBD1 for D (6 bases). The CDR3 contains 15 residues. CDR1 and CDR2 (germline): SGHRS, YFSETQ. With 0 bases removed from V and 5 bases from J, the gap between germline ends came to 14 bases.

This chain joins TRBV4-2 and TRBJ2-1; 8 nucleotides line up with TRBD2. This CDR3 comprises 17 residues. The germline gives CDR1 LGHNA, CDR2 YNFKEQ. V lost 0 bases and J lost 3; bases outside the gene matches: 7. CDR3: CASSQDRTGGSYNEQFF. DNA of the CDR3: TGTGCCAGCAGCCAAGATAGGACGGGGGGGAGCTACAATGAGCAGTTCTTC.

This sequence joins TRBV28 and TRBJ2-3; D unresolved. Germline V gene lookup returns CDR1 MDHEN and CDR2 SYDVKM. The CDR3 runs to 15 residues. Trimming removed 5 bases at V and 2 bases at J, with 14 bases between. The CDR3 loop is CASSPPWVITDTQYF. The CDR3 DNA follows: TGTGCCAGCAGTCCCCCCTGGGTGATCACAGATACGCAGTATTTT.

This clonotype was observed a handful of times. The chain has TRBV3-1 and TRBJ2-3; D is unresolved. This CDR3 region has 14 residues. Trimming took 0 bases from V and 4 from J, leaving 8 bases between them. CDR1 is LGHDT, CDR2 YNNKEL, per germline (reference sequence). CDR3 bases: TGTGCCAGCAGCCAAGAGATAGAAGCAGATACGCAGTATTTT. Its translation: CASSQEIEADTQYF.

This clonotype was counted at least ten times. The J gene is TRBJ2-3, the V gene TRBV27, with D possibly TRBD2 on 5 matching bases. The ends were cut back, 6 bases at V and 0 bases at J, with 10 bases in the middle. This CDR3 is 14 amino acids long. The germline V gene has CDR1 MNHEY and CDR2 SMNVEV (reference sequence). Written as DNA, the CDR3 is TGTGCCAGCAGCTTACGGACTAGCACAGATACGCAGTATTTT. This gives the protein CASSLRTSTDTQYF.

The V and J genes are TRBV5-5 and TRBJ2-3; D is unclear. Germline CDR1 and CDR2: SGHKS and YYEKEE (reference sequence). V was cut by 1 base and J by 7 bases, with 19 bases left in between. This CDR3 is built from 16 residues. CDR3 loop: CASSLFKGQIQNTQYF. The CDR3 bases are TGTGCCAGCAGCTTGTTTAAAGGTCAGATCCAAAATACGCAGTATTTT.

The CDR3 DNA is TGTGCCAGCAGATCGCAGGGGGCATTGGGGACAGATACGCAGTATTTT. This codes for CASRSQGALGTDTQYF. The chain recombines TRBV6-1 with TRBJ2-3; TRBD1 aligns across 8 bases. The CDR3 is made up of 16 amino acids. Losses at the gene ends were 6 bases for V and 3 bases for J; bases not matched to a gene: 11. Germline V gene lookup returns CDR1 MNHNS and CDR2 SASEGT.

This clonotype was picked up a small number of times. The gene calls are TRBV20-1 and TRBJ1-5; D uncertain. Trimming removed 5 bases at V and 0 bases at J, with 17 bases between. Germline V gives CDR1 DFQATT, CDR2 SNEGSKA (reference sequence). The CDR3 loop spans 16 amino acids. CDR3 coding DNA: TGCAGTGCTTCTCCCGGTGCTGGGATTAGCAATCAGCCCCAGCATTTT. The encoded protein is CSASPGAGISNQPQHF.

The chain recombines TRBV3-1 with TRBJ2-4; D is unclear. Deletions cut 0 bases from V and 10 bases from J, with 13 bases between. CDR3 size: 14 residues. Germline loops: CDR1 LGHDT, CDR2 YNNKEL (reference sequence). The CDR3 coding sequence is TGTGCCAGCAGCCAAGATAGGCGATTTGGGATTCAGTACTTC. It encodes CASSQDRRFGIQYF.